The clone carrying this T cell receptor (beta chain) was recorded many times. The antigen remains undetermined. The entry originates in a study of T cells after yellow fever vaccination. Trimming stripped 4 bases from V and 7 bases from J, with 11 bases between. Germline V gene data show CDR1 as SGHTA and CDR2 as FQGNSA. The CDR3 loop spans 13 amino acids. Broader study findings: Abundant clonotypes from the bulk population could have been carried over as contaminants into FACS-sorted repertoires.

A universal primer site and UMIs were added as TCR cDNA was made by 5'RACE template switching. TCRdb reanalysed the 5' RACE reads using MiXCR and keeps one entry per CDR3 protein. The sample comprises some 300,000 distinct CDR3 sequences, around 4% of which are singletons, and about a quarter rests with the top ten. The source material was PBMCs, sampled on the day of the yellow fever booster vaccination. V gene TRBV7-2 combines with J gene TRBJ2-1; a possible D gene is TRBD2 (5 bases). This TCR was sampled from a man younger than 30 who received the YFV17D yellow fever vaccine. CDR3 in amino acids: CASSSSGRNEQFF. The CDR3 nucleotides are TGTGCCAGCAGCTCCTCGGGGAGAAATGAGCAGTTCTTC.